The 32 T cell receptor beta chains below were found in one sample sequenced in a study of T cell responses to AZD1222 COVID-19 vaccine. Only in-frame clones appear in the TCRdb table, and some are missing; sequencing was by immunoSEQ multiplex PCR. The sample includes more than 60,000 clones, 80% to 90% of them seen just once. The input for sequencing was peripheral blood, taken 28 days after the second AZD1222 dose. These TCRs come from an adult who received the AZD1222 COVID-19 vaccine.

The V and J genes are TRBV27 and TRBJ1-3; the D is unclear. Germline V gene data show CDR1 as MNHEY and CDR2 as SMNVEV (reference sequence). The CDR3 loop spans 17 amino acids. V was shortened by 5 bases and J by 2 bases, with 19 bases between the two germline ends. DNA for the CDR3: TGTGCCAGCAGTCCGGACGTGGGGAGTATGGCTGGAAACACCATATATTTT. The encoded protein is CASSPDVGSMAGNTIYF.

The chain links TRBV11-2 to TRBJ2-5; 9 nucleotides agree with TRBD1. The germline CDR1 and CDR2 sequences are SGHAT and FQNNGV. V shed 8 bases and J 6 bases; nucleotides not matched to a gene: 19. The CDR3 has 17 amino acids. CDR3: CASATTSRDREWKTQYF. The CDR3 bases are TGTGCCAGCGCTACGACCTCTCGGGACAGGGAGTGGAAGACCCAGTACTTC. Full variable domain (rest looked up from reference TRBV11-2 and TRBJ2-5): EAGVAQSPRYKIIEKRQSVAFWCNPISGHATLYWYQQILGQGPKLLIQFQNNGVVDDSQLPKDRFSAERLKGVDSTLKIQPAKLEDSAVYLCASATTSRDREWKTQYFGPGTRLLVL.

The chain combines TRBV29-1 with TRBJ1-4, with D unclear. The CDR3 contains 13 residues. Germline V gene lookup returns CDR1 SQVTM and CDR2 ANQGSEA. V was cut by 6 bases and J by 4 bases, with 12 bases left in between. The CDR3 DNA reads as TGCAGCGTCGCAGGTAGTGGTAATGAAAAACTGTTTTTT. Its translation: CSVAGSGNEKLFF.

V gene TRBV27 combines with J gene TRBJ1-4, with D possibly being TRBD1 (5 bases). The germline V gene encodes CDR1 MNHEY and CDR2 SMNVEV (reference sequence). V dropped 11 bases and J dropped 3 bases, with 10 bases sitting between them. The CDR3 is made up of 12 amino acids. The CDR3: CASQGPNEKLFF. CDR3 in DNA: TGTGCCTCCCAGGGACCTAATGAAAAACTGTTTTTT.

This rearrangement joins TRBV10-3 to TRBJ1-1; possible D gene TRBD1, 6 bases. V was cut by 11 bases and J by 4 bases, with 20 bases left in between. In germline, CDR1 is ENHRY, CDR2 SYGVKD. CDR3 length equals 14 residues. The CDR3 DNA sequence: TGTGCCGGGGGCGAGGGAGGTAGTAGCACTGAAGCTTTCTTT. As protein: CAGGEGGSSTEAFF.

This clone came up a few times. J is TRBJ1-1 and V is TRBV28; D is ambiguous. This CDR3 is built from 13 residues. V gave up 2 bases and J gave up 6 bases, with 10 bases separating them. Per germline, CDR1 MDHEN and CDR2 SYDVKM. CDR3 loop: CASSLIRAPEAFF. CDR3 nucleotide sequence: TGTGCCAGCAGTTTAATCCGGGCCCCTGAAGCTTTCTTT.

This rearrangement joins TRBV7-6 to TRBJ1-6, with D perhaps TRBD1 (6 bases). Germline V CDR1 and CDR2: SGHVS, FNYEAQ. The CDR3 has 19 amino acids. Trimming took 6 bases from V and 0 from J, leaving 21 bases between them. CDR3 in amino acids: CASSRRDITARSYNSPLHF. Here the CDR3 DNA reads TGTGCCAGCAGTCGACGGGACATTACGGCGCGCTCCTATAATTCACCCCTCCACTTT.

The rearrangement uses TRBV7-2 and TRBJ1-2; 7 bases match TRBD1. The CDR3 contains 15 residues. Germline assignment: CDR1 SGHTA and CDR2 FQGNSA. V shed 1 base and J 5 bases; nucleotides not matched to a gene: 7. The CDR3 sequence is CASSLGGTGDYGYTF. The DNA for the CDR3 is TGTGCCAGCAGCTTAGGCGGCACAGGGGATTATGGCTACACCTTC.

The genes are TRBV28 and TRBJ1-4; possibly TRBD1 for D (5 bases). The germline V gene has CDR1 MDHEN and CDR2 SYDVKM. The CDR3 extends over 16 amino acids. V dropped 2 bases and J dropped 5 bases, with 15 bases sitting between them. In DNA, the CDR3 is TGTGCCAGCAGTTTAGTTCGATCGGGGGGGAATGAAAAACTGTTTTTT. It encodes CASSLVRSGGNEKLFF.

The rearrangement uses TRBV6-1 and TRBJ1-2, with a possible D match to TRBD1 (6 bases). The CDR3 is 15 amino acids. V dropped 2 bases and J dropped 0 bases, with 10 bases sitting between them. Germline V gene data show CDR1 as MNHNS and CDR2 as SASEGT. CDR3: CASSELTGPNYGYTF. For the CDR3, the DNA is TGTGCCAGCAGTGAACTCACAGGGCCTAACTATGGCTACACCTTC.

This rearrangement joins TRBV3-1 (or the pseudogene TRBV3-2) to TRBJ1-5; 7 bases agree with TRBD1. The junction had 7 bases not matched to a gene; V was cut back by 2 bases and J by 6 bases. The CDR3 extends over 15 amino acids. Germline loops: CDR1 LGHDT, CDR2 YNNKEL (reference sequence). The CDR3 DNA reads as TGTGCCAGCAGCCAAAATCCAGGGGGGGGTCAGCCCCAGCATTTT. Its protein product is CASSQNPGGGQPQHF.

The chain employs TRBV28 and TRBJ1-6, with D possibly being TRBD1 (6 bases). The CDR3 covers 13 residues. V was cut by 11 bases and J by 6 bases, with 14 bases left in between. CDR1 and CDR2 (germline): MDHEN, SYDVKM. The CDR3 DNA sequence: TGTGCCTGTGATCGGGGGGCTAATTCACCCCTCCACTTT. Encoded protein: CACDRGANSPLHF. The full variable domain, in which reference TRBV28 and TRBJ1-6 provide the parts outside the CDR3, is DVKVTQSSRYLVKRTGEKVFLECVQDMDHENMFWYRQDPGLGLRLIYFSYDVKMKEKGDIPEGYSVSREKKERFSLILESASTNQTSMYLCACDRGANSPLHFGNGTRLTVT.

The V gene is TRBV18, the J gene TRBJ2-1; no firm D call. CDR3 size: 13 residues. In germline, CDR1 is KGHSH, CDR2 LQKENI. Trimming stripped 10 bases from V and 0 bases from J, with 10 bases between. In nucleotides, the CDR3 is TGTGCCACATTAAGGGACTCCTACAATGAGCAGTTCTTC. It encodes CATLRDSYNEQFF.

The V call is TRBV5-6, the J call TRBJ1-2, with D tentatively TRBD1 (5 bases). The V end lost 5 bases, the J end lost 2 bases, and 10 bases lay between the germline ends. CDR3 size: 13 residues. CDR1 and CDR2 from the germline V gene are SGHDT and YYEEEE. The CDR3 sequence is CASSPGVNYGYTF. The CDR3 nucleotides are TGTGCCAGCAGTCCGGGGGTGAACTATGGCTACACCTTC.

This CDR3 is CASSHSLAGGPGETQYF. The CDR3 nucleotides are TGCGCCAGCAGCCACTCCCTAGCGGGGGGGCCGGGGGAGACCCAGTACTTC. The chain uses TRBV4-1 and TRBJ2-5; 12 bases match TRBD2. The CDR3 loop spans 17 amino acids. The V and J ends lost 3 bases and 5 bases, in that order; junction bases with no gene match: 10. CDR1 is MGHRA, CDR2 YSYEKL, per germline.

The chain uses TRBV12-3 or TRBV12-4 and TRBJ1-5; tentatively, D is TRBD1 (6 bases). The V end was cut by 2 bases, the J end by 14 bases, with 13 bases between. CDR3 length equals 12 residues. The DNA of the CDR3 is TGTGCCAGCAGTTTAATAGGCAGGGGTGAGCATTTT. Its translation is CASSLIGRGEHF.

This clone was observed a handful of times. The rearrangement links TRBV7-9 to TRBJ2-7, with 9 bases matching TRBD1. In germline, CDR1 is SEHNR, CDR2 FQNEAQ (reference sequence). Unmatched junction bases numbered 0, after V lost 1 base and J lost 2 bases. The CDR3 contains 14 residues. The CDR3 loop is CASSLGQGAYEQYF. The CDR3 DNA is TGTGCCAGCAGCTTAGGACAGGGGGCCTACGAGCAGTACTTC.

This chain joins TRBV7-8 and TRBJ2-1; D possibly corresponds to TRBD1 (5 bases). The CDR3 consists of 13 residues. CDR1 is SGHVS, CDR2 FQNEAQ, per germline. Trimming shortened V by 6 bases and J by 4 bases, and 10 bases separated the two germline ends. CDR3 coding DNA: TGTGCCAGCAGTCCACAGGTGTACAATGAGCAGTTCTTC. It codes for CASSPQVYNEQFF.

The chain couples TRBV15 to TRBJ1-2; D is undetermined. Germline loops: CDR1 LNHNV, CDR2 YYDKDF (reference sequence). V dropped 0 bases and J dropped 4 bases, with 12 bases sitting between them. CDR3 length: 15 residues. The CDR3 loop is CATSRDAMNSYGYTF. CDR3 nucleotide sequence: TGTGCCACCAGCAGAGATGCAATGAACAGCTATGGCTACACCTTC.

V usage is TRBV6-5 and J usage is TRBJ1-2; the D is unclear. The V and J ends lost 3 bases and 3 bases respectively, with 11 bases between them. Germline loops: CDR1 MNHEY, CDR2 SVGAGI. This CDR3 contains 14 residues. The CDR3 DNA reads TGTGCCAGCAGTTATAGAGGTTCCGACTATGGCTACACCTTC. Amino acid sequence: CASSYRGSDYGYTF.

This sequence joins TRBV5-1 and TRBJ2-7, with TRBD1 matching 7 bases. There are 12 residues in the CDR3. The junction had 8 bases not matched to a gene; V was cut back by 3 bases and J by 11 bases. Germline V gene data show CDR1 as SGHRS and CDR2 as YFSETQ. Here the CDR3 DNA reads TGCGCCAGCAGCTACGACAGGGAAGGGGAGTACTTC. Its protein product is CASSYDREGEYF.

This chain joins TRBV30 and TRBJ2-1, with 11 bases matching TRBD2. This CDR3 spans 15 amino acids. With V trimmed by 3 bases and J by 4 bases, 5 bases remained unmatched. Per the germline V gene, CDR1 is GTSNPN and CDR2 is SVGIG (reference sequence). CDR3 protein: CAWSGTSGGYNEQFF. In nucleotides, the CDR3 is TGTGCCTGGAGCGGAACTAGCGGGGGTTACAATGAGCAGTTCTTC.

This clone was detected only a few times. This chain connects TRBV3-1 (or the pseudogene TRBV3-2) to TRBJ1-5; possible D gene TRBD1, 6 bases. The germline V and J ends were trimmed by 3 bases and 16 bases, with 16 bases remaining between them. The germline V gene encodes CDR1 LGHDT and CDR2 YNNKEL (reference sequence). This CDR3 is 12 amino acids long. The CDR3 coding sequence is TGTGCCAGCAGCCAGGGTCCGGGACATTTCCATTTT. Translated, it gives CASSQGPGHFHF.

This chain uses TRBV20-1 with TRBJ2-7, with D unclear. V gave up 3 bases and J gave up 4 bases, with 10 bases separating them. The germline CDR1 and CDR2 sequences are DFQATT and SNEGSKA (reference sequence). CDR3 size: 12 residues. CDR3 nucleotide sequence: TGCAGTGCTAGTATCCGGGCTTACGAGCAGTACTTC. Translated: CSASIRAYEQYF.

This clone was counted a few times. The chain couples TRBV12-3 or TRBV12-4 to TRBJ1-2, with D possibly being TRBD1 (5 bases). The ends were cut back, 2 bases at V and 11 bases at J, with 12 bases in the middle. The CDR3 contains 12 residues. CDR3 region: CASSLRSWGYTF. CDR3 sequence (DNA): TGTGCCAGCAGTTTACGAAGCTGGGGGTACACCTTC.

This sequence joins TRBV30 and TRBJ1-5; D call uncertain. CDR1 GTSNPN and CDR2 SVGIG come from the germline V gene (reference sequence). V dropped 5 bases and J dropped 0 bases, with 14 bases sitting between them. This CDR3 is 15 amino acids long. CDR3 amino acids: CAWSGSRYSNQPQHF. Written as DNA, the CDR3 is TGTGCCTGGTCTGGGTCCAGATATAGCAATCAGCCCCAGCATTTT.

The chain couples TRBV6-5 to TRBJ1-5, with D possibly being TRBD1 (6 bases). The CDR3 spans 13 residues. V was trimmed by 7 bases and J by 2 bases, leaving 9 bases between them. In germline, CDR1 is MNHEY, CDR2 SVGAGI. DNA for the CDR3: TGTGCCAGCACCCCAGGGGGCAATCAGCCCCAGCATTTT. This codes for CASTPGGNQPQHF.

The genes are TRBV7-2 and TRBJ2-7; D possibly corresponds to TRBD1 (6 bases). CDR3 length: 14 residues. Germline CDR1 reads SGHTA; CDR2 reads FQGNSA. Trimming removed 6 bases at V and 2 bases at J, with 14 bases between. The CDR3 nucleotides read TGTGCCAGCAGGGGACCGGACAGAGCCTACGAGCAGTACTTC. This translates into CASRGPDRAYEQYF.

This clone came up once. The rearrangement joins TRBV28 to TRBJ1-2; maybe TRBD1 (5 bases). The CDR3 runs 14 residues. The germline V gene has CDR1 MDHEN and CDR2 SYDVKM. V lost 8 bases, J lost 7 bases, and 20 bases lay in between. CDR3 nucleotides: TGTGCCAGCCCAAACCCAAGGGGCCAGGGTGGCTACACCTTC. Protein product: CASPNPRGQGGYTF.

V usage is TRBV14 and J usage is TRBJ1-6; D is undetermined. There are 13 residues in the CDR3. V lost 1 base, J lost 6 bases, and 4 bases lay in between. The germline V gene has CDR1 SGHDN and CDR2 FVKESK. CDR3 bases: TGTGCCAGCAGCCAAGTCAGTAATTCACCCCTCCACTTT. This gives the protein CASSQVSNSPLHF.

The J gene is TRBJ2-2, the V gene TRBV7-3; the D is unclear. The CDR3 consists of 16 residues. Germline V lookup: CDR1 SGHTA, CDR2 FQGTGA. Trimming took off 3 bases at V and 2 bases at J, with 13 bases between the two ends. The CDR3 DNA follows: TGTGCCAGCAGCTTGTTGGGCACCAAAAACACCGGGGAGCTGTTTTTT. This sequence encodes CASSLLGTKNTGELFF.

This clone occurred once. The rearrangement joins TRBV19 to TRBJ2-1, with 13 bases fitting TRBD2. Germline CDR1 is LNHDA and CDR2 is SQIVND (reference sequence). The CDR3 runs to 16 residues. V trimming: 5 bases; J trimming: 2 bases; junction bases outside the gene matches: 3. CDR3 loop: CASSVGLAGTYNEQFF. The DNA for the CDR3 is TGTGCCAGTAGTGTGGGACTAGCGGGGACCTACAATGAGCAGTTCTTC.